This TCR beta chain originates from a study of blood T cell repertoires in COVID-19. Study-level background: Researchers got acute and convalescent COVID-19 samples from the United States, Italy and Spain. PBMCs, B-cell-depleted T cells, or T cells were the source of the cDNA or gDNA that made up the material.

The CDR3 totals 13 residues. Between the trimmed V and J ends, which lost 2 bases and 10 bases, there was a span of 13 bases. CDR1 MNHNS and CDR2 SASEGT come from the germline V gene. Study processing details: Using reference gene primer amplification, nucleated cell counts were estimated. Assay: immunoSEQ multiplex PCR; the TCRdb copy retains only in-frame clones and omits some. V, J and clone size are those of that table, while D and trimming were read from the DNA. Of 70,000 to 100,000 clones in the sample, approximately 90% are singletons; the top ten hold 2.9%. This clone showed up just a few times.

The sample taken for sequencing was peripheral blood. The sequence derives from a woman aged 80 or older with acute or convalescent COVID-19. V usage is TRBV6-1 and J usage is TRBJ2-3; maybe TRBD2 (5 bases). Here the CDR3 reads CASSELDGGAQYF. CDR3 nucleotides: TGTGCCAGCAGTGAATTGGATGGAGGTGCGCAGTATTTT.